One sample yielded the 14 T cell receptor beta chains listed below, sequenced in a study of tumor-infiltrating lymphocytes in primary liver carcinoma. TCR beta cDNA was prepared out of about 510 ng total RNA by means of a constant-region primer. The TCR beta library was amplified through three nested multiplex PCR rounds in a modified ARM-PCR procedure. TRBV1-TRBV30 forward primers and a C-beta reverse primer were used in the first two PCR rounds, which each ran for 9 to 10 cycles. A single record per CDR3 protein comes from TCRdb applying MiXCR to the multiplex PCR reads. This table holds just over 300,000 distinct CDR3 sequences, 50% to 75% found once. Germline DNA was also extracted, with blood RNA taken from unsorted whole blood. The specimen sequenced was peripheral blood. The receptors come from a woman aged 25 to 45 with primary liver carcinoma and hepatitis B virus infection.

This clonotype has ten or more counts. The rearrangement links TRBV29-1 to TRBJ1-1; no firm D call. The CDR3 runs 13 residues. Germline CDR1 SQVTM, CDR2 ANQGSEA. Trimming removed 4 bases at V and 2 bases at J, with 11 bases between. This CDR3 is CSVVYSINTEAFF. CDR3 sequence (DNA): TGCAGCGTTGTTTACAGTATTAACACTGAAGCTTTCTTT. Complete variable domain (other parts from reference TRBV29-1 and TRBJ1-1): SAVISQKPSRDICQRGTSLTIQCQVDSQVTMMFWYRQQPGQSLTLIATANQGSEATYESGFVIDKFPISRPNLTFSTLTVSNMSPEDSSIYLCSVVYSINTEAFFGQGTRLTVV.

Here the CDR3 DNA reads TGTGCCAGCACCCCTCCTGGGACTCGCTATGGCTACACCTTC. This encodes CASTPPGTRYGYTF. The rearrangement joins TRBV7-9 to TRBJ1-2, with a tentative D call TRBD1 (5 bases). The CDR3 has 14 amino acids. CDR1 is SEHNR and CDR2 is FQNEAQ in the germline V gene (reference sequence). Between the trimmed V and J ends, which lost 7 bases and 4 bases, there was a span of 16 bases.

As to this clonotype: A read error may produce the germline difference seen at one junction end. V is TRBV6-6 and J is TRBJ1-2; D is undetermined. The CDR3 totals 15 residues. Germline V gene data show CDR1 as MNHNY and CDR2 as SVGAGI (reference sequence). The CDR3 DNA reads TGTGCCAGCAGAAATAATTTCGACAAGGACTATGGCCACACCTTC. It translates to CASRNNFDKDYGHTF.

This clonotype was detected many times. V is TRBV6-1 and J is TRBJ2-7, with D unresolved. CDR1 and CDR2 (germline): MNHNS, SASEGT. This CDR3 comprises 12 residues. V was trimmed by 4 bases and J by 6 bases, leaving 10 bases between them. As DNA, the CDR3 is TGTGCCAGCAGTGTGCGGATGAGCGAGCAGTACTTC. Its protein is CASSVRMSEQYF.

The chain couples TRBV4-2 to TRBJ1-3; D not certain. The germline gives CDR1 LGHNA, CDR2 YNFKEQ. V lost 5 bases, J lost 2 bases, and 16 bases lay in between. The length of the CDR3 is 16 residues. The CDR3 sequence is CASSTSDGDTGNTIYF. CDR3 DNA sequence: TGTGCCAGCAGCACCTCCGACGGCGACACTGGAAACACCATATATTTT.

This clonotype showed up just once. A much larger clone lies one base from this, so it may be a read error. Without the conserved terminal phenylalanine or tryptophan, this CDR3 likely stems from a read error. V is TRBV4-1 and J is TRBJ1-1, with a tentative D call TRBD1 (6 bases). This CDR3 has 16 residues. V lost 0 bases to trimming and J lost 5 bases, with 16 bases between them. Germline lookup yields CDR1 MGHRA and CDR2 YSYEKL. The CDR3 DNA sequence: TGCGCCAGCAGCCAAGATGCCGTGGGGGGCGGGACTGAAGCTTTCTGT. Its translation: CASSQDAVGGGTEAFC.

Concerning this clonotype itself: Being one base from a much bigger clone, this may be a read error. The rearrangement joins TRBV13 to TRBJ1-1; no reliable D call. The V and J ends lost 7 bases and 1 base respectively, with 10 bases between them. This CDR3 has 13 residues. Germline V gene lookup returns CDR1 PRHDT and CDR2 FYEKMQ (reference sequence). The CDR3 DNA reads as TGTGCCAGCATTCCGCGGCGGAACACTGAAGCTTTCTTT. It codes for CASIPRRNTEAFF.

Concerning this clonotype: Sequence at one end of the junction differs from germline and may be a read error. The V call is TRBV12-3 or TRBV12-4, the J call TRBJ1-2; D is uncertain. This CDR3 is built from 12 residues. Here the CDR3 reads CASSFGCYGYTF. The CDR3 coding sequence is TGCGCCAGCAGTTTCGGTTGCTATGGCTACACCTTC.

CDR3 nucleotides: TGTGCCAGCAGCTTAAGACCACTCTGGGGCTACACCTTC. This gives the protein CASSLRPLWGYTF. J is TRBJ1-2 and V is TRBV13; D is uncertain. The CDR3 runs to 13 residues. V lost 2 bases and J 8 bases, leaving 12 bases between the germline ends. Germline V lookup: CDR1 PRHDT, CDR2 FYEKMQ (reference sequence).

The CDR3 bases are TGTGCCAGCCAGGGGGGGACCCAGTACTTC. This codes for CASQGGTQYF. The chain carries TRBV6-6 and TRBJ2-5, with D possibly being TRBD1 (7 bases). The V end lost 8 bases, the J end lost 7 bases, and 8 bases lay between the germline ends. This CDR3 is built from 10 residues. Looked up from germline, CDR1 is MNHNY and CDR2 is SVGAGI (reference sequence).

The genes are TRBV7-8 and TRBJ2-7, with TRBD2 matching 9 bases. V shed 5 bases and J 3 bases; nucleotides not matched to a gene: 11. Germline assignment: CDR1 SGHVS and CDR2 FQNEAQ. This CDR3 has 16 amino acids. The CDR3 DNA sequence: TGTGCCAGCAGCCTCTCCGGGTGGCGGGAGGGCTACGAGCAGTACTTC. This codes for CASSLSGWREGYEQYF.

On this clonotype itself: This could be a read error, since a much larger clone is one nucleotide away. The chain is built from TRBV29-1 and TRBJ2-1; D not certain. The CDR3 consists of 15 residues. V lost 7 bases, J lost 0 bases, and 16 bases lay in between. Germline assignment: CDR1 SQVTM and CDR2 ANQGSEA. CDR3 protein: CSANSATSSYNEQFF. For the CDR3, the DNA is TGCAGCGCTAATTCGGCGACGAGCTCCTACAATGAGCAGTTCTTC.

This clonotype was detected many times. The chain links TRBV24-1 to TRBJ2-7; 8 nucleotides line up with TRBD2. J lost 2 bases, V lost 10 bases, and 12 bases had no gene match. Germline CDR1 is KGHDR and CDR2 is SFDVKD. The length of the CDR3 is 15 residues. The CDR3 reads CATSSGGAPPYEQYF. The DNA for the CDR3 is TGTGCCACATCAAGCGGGGGAGCGCCTCCCTACGAGCAGTACTTC.

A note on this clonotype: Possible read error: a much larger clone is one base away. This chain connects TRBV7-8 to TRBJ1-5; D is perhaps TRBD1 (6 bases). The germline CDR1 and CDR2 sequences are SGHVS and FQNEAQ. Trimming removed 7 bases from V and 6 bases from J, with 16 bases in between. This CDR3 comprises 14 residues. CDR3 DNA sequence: TGTGCCAGCAACGTGGGGGGGGCGGGTCAGCCCCAGCATTTT. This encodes CASNVGGAGQPQHF.